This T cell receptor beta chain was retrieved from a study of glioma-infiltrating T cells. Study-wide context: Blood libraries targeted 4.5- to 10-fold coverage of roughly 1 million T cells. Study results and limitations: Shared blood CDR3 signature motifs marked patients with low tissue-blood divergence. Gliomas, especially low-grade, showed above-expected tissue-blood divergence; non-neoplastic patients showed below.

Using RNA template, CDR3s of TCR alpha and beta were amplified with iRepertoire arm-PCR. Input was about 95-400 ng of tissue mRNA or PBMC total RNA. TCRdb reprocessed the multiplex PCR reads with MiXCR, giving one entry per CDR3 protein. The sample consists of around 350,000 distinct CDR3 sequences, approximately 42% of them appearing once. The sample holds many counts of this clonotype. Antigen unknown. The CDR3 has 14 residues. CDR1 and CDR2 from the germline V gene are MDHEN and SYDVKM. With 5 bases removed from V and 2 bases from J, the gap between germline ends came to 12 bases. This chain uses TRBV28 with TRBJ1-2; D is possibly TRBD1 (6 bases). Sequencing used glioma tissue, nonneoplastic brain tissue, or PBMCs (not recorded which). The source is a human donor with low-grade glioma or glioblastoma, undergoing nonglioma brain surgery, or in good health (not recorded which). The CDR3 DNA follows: TGTGCCAGCAGTGTACAGGGCACCAACTATGGCTACACCTTC. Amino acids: CASSVQGTNYGYTF.